This T cell receptor (beta chain) appears in the sequencing data of a study of technical replicates of blood from a handful of donors. This CDR3 has 16 amino acids. The germline gives CDR1 GTSNPN, CDR2 SVGIG (reference sequence). V lost 3 bases, J lost 3 bases, and 11 bases stayed unmatched. Repertoires were generated with immunoSEQ multiplex PCR, while TCRdb's copy carries only in-frame clones and drops some. The sample holds some 60,000 clones, 75% to 95% seen once. V is TRBV30 and J is TRBJ2-3; 8 bases are shared with TRBD2. The sequencing input was PBMCs. The clonotype comes from a human donor in good health. Some clones in this sample may be carry-over from other donors' samples. The CDR3: CAWRVKAGVLTDTQYF. CDR3 bases: TGTGCCTGGAGGGTAAAAGCGGGAGTGTTGACAGATACGCAGTATTTT.